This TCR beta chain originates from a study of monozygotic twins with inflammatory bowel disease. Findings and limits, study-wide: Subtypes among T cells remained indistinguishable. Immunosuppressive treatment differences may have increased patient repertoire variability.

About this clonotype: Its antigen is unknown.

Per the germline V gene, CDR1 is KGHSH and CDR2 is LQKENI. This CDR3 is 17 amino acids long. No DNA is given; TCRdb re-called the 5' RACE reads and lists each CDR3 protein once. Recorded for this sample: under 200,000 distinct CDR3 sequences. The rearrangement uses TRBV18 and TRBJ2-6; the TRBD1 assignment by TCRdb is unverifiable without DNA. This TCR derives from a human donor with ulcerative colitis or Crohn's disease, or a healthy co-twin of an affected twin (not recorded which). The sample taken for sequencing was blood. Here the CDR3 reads CASSPPQGTSGANVLTF.